This TCR beta chain was captured by sequencing in a study of blood T cell repertoires in COVID-19 (TCRdb year 2020). Background on the whole study: The collaborator samples originated in the United States, Italy and Spain and spanned the acute and convalescent phases of COVID-19. The prospective study material was composed of cDNA or gDNA derived from T cells, B-cell-depleted T cells, or PBMCs. Subjects who had been exposed to COVID-19, were actively infected with it, or had recovered from it provided the deeply sampled blood TCRbeta repertoires that made up the dataset. A freely available public database, intended as a resource for researchers studying the immune response to SARS-CoV-2, is where the repertoires were released. The samples were drawn from the first 160 participants of the ongoing ImmuneRACE study and from 1,254 subjects provided by 6 global collaborators. Nearly every sample came with metadata listing a de-identified subject ID, COVID-19 status, age in years and sex. HLA class I and class II types, where available, came from metadata supplied by the sample provider rather than from assay-based typing. Overall study outcomes, separate from this receptor: The quantity of clinical and demographic metadata differed by source and by participant and was supplied without curation.

Relative to germline, V is 6 bases shorter and J is 3 bases shorter, with 7 bases between their ends. Per the germline V gene, SNHLY is the CDR1 and FYNNEI is the CDR2. The CDR3 spans 12 residues, from the cysteine through the phenylalanine. Just the 36-base CDR3 DNA is kept, in frame starting at base 1. TCRbeta CDR3 regions were amplified from genomic DNA by means of the immunoSEQ Assay, a bias-controlled multiplex PCR. The source study handled its data this way. Within the assay, amplification of reference gene primers was used to estimate how many nucleated cells each sample contained. To quantify the absolute abundance of each unique TCRbeta CDR3 rearrangement, sequence reads were collapsed and filtered. For each sample, productive Simpson clonality was calculated by taking the square root of Simpson's diversity index across productive rearrangements. The table was pulled from immuneACCESS by TCRdb, which kept in-frame rearrangements only. Such tables lose some clones; where checked, under half of the loss comes from unresolved V genes, and the rest has no known cause. Clone size and V and J calls were adopted from that table, with D and trimming inferred from the DNA. In all, the sample holds about 150,000 clones, and 80% to 90% of those were seen once. Jointly, the top ten make up around 7% of the sample.

Participants in the prospective study were aged about 18 to 100 years, lived in about two dozen United States geographic areas, and enrolled through a virtual design. Cohort assignment in the prospective study relied on participant-reported clinical history from a screening survey and a study questionnaire. For ImmuneRACE Cohort 3, a participant was defined as recovered based on two consecutive negative NP/OP PCR tests, clearance by a healthcare professional, or resolution of symptoms. In the prospective study, whole blood, serum and a nasopharyngeal or oropharyngeal swab were collected from each participant by mobile phlebotomists. Participants in the prospective study had the option to provide additional blood draws and questionnaires over an approximately 2-month period. Before DNA extraction, prospective study blood samples were shipped either frozen or at room temperature. Of note for this clone: Its antigen is currently not known. Base quality data are lacking; no much larger clone is found one base away.

The sequence came from a man aged 45 to 65 who had recovered from COVID-19. The rearrangement joined TRBV2 to TRBJ2-3, with TRBD2 tentatively as D gene (5 bases match). The sample consisted of PBMCs or T cells enriched from blood (not recorded which). This receptor carries the CDR3 CASSRDTDTQYF. The DNA is TGTGCCAGCAGCCGGGATACAGATACGCAGTATTTT. Beyond the CDR3, the reference TRBV2 and TRBJ2-3 genes provide the residues; the full variable domain reads: EPEVTQTPSHQVTQMGQEVILRCVPISNHLYFYWYRQILGQKVEFLVSFYNNEISEKSEIFDDQFSVERPDGSNFTLKIRSTKLEDSAMYFCASSRDTDTQYFGPGTRLTVL.